This paragraph covers one TCR beta chain sequence. Its antigen remains unknown. The sample originates from a study of cytomegalovirus exposure and HLA in healthy donors. Across the whole study: The 110 or so validation repertoires, a later analysis reported, used the same platform as the 550 to 800 first-cohort repertoires. Study outcomes and limitations: A list of approximately 150 TCR beta chains associated with cytomegalovirus was given.

Using immunoSEQ multiplex PCR, the repertoire was profiled, and TCRdb retains in-frame clones only, with some absent. The sample includes about 78,000 clones, 90% to 96% of them seen just once. The length of the CDR3 is 13 residues. Germline lookup yields CDR1 LNHDA and CDR2 SQIVND (reference sequence). V shed 3 bases and J shed 4 bases, with 9 bases lying between them. The donors were part of the validation cohort, which consisted of some 120 subjects and was separate from the first cohort of 600 to 850 subjects. What was sequenced was PBMCs. The TCR was taken from a man aged 18 to 30 in good health and CMV-seropositive. The chain links TRBV19 to TRBJ1-1, with D perhaps TRBD1 (5 bases). The CDR3 DNA follows: TGTGCCAGTAGTATCCCCAGGGCCACTGAAGCTTTCTTT. It specifies CASSIPRATEAFF. Filled out from reference TRBV19 and TRBJ1-1, the complete variable domain reads DGGITQSPKYLFRKEGQNVTLSCEQNLNHDAMYWYRQDPGQGLRLIYYSQIVNDFQKGDIAEGYSVSREKKESFPLTVTSAQKNPTAFYLCASSIPRATEAFFGQGTRLTVV.